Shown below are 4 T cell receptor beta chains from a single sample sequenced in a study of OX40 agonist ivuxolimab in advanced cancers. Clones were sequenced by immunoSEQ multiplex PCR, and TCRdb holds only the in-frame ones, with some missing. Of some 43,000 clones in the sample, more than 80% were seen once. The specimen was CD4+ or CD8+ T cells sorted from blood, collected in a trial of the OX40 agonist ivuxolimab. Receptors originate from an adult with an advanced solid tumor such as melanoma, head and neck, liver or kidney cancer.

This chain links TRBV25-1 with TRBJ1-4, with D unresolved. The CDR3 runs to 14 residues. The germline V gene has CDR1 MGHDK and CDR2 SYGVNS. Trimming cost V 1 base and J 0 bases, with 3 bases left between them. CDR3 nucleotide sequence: TGTGCCAGCAGTGAATCTGCAACTAATGAAAAACTGTTTTTT. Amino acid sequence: CASSESATNEKLFF.

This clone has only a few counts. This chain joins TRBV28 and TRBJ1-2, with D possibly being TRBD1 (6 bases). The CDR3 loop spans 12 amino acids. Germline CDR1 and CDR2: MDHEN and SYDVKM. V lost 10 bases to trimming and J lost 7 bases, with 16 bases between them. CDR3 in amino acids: CATNAGARGYTF. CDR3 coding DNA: TGTGCCACCAATGCAGGGGCGCGTGGCTACACCTTC.

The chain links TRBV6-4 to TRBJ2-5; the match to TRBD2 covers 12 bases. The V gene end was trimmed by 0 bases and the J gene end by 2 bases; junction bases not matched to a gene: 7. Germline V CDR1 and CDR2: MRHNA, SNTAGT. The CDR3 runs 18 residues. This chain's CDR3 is CASSDSASGGACQETQYF. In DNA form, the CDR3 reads TGTGCCAGCAGTGACTCGGCTAGCGGGGGGGCGTGTCAAGAGACCCAGTACTTC.

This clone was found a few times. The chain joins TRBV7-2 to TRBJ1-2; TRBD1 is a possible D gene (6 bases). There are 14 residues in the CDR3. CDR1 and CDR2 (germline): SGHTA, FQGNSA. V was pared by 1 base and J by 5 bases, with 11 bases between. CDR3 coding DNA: TGTGCCAGCAGCTTAGGGGGGCAGGGTTATGGCTACACCTTC. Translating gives CASSLGGQGYGYTF.